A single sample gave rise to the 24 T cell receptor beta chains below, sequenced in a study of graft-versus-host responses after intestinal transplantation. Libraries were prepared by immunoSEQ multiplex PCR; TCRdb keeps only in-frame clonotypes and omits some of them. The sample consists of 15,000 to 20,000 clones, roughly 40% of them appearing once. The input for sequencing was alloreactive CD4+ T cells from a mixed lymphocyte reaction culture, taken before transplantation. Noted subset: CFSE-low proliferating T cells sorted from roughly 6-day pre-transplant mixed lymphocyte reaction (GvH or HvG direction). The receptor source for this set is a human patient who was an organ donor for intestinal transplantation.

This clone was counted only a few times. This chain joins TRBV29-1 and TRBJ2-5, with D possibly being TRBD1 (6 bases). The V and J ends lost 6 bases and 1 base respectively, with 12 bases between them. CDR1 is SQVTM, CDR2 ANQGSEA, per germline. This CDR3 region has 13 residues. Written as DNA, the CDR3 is TGCAGCGTGCGCGGACAGACCCAAGAGACCCAGTACTTC. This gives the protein CSVRGQTQETQYF.

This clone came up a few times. CDR3 DNA sequence: TGTGCCAGCAGTTCTATCGATGGGGCCGAAAACATTCAGTACTTC. Its protein is CASSSIDGAENIQYF. The chain recombines TRBV27 with TRBJ2-4, with D perhaps TRBD1 (5 bases). This CDR3 region has 15 residues. Trimming removed 4 bases at V and 5 bases at J, with 15 bases between. Germline CDR1 is MNHEY and CDR2 is SMNVEV (reference sequence).

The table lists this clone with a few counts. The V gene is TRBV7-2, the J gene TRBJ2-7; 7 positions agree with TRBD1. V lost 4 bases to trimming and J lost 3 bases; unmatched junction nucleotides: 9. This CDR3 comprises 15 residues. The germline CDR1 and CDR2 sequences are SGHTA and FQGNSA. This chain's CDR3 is CASSYVMGQSYEQYF. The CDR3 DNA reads TGTGCCAGCAGCTACGTAATGGGACAGAGCTACGAGCAGTACTTC.

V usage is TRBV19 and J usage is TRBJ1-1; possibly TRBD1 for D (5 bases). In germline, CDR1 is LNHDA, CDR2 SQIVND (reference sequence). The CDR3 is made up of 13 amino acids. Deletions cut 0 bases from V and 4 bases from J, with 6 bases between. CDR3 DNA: TGTGCCAGTAGTATAGATCAGGGCACTGAAGCTTTCTTT. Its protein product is CASSIDQGTEAFF.

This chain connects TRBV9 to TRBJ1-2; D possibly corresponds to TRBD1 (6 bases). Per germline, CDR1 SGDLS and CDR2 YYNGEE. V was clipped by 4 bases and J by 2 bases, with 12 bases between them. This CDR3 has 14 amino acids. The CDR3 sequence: CASSPNRANYGYTF. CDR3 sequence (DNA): TGTGCCAGCAGCCCTAACAGGGCCAACTATGGCTACACCTTC.

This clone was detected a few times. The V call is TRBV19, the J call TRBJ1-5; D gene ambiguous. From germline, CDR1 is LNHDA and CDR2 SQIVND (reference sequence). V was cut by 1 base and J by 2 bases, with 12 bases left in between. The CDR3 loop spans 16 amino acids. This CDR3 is CASSIAGFGGNQPQHF. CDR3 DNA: TGTGCCAGTAGTATAGCTGGATTCGGGGGCAATCAGCCCCAGCATTTT.

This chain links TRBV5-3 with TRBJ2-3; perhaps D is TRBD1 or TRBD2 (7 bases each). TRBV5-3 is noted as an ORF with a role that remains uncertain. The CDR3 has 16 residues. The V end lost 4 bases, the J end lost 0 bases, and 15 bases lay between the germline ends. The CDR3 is CARSNHRGGSTDTQYF. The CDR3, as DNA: TGTGCCAGAAGCAATCACAGGGGAGGGAGCACAGATACGCAGTATTTT.

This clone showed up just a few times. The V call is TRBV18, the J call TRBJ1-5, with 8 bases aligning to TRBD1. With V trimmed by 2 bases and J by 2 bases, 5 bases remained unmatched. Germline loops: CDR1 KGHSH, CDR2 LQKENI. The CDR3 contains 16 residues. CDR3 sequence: CASSPTTGDGNQPQHF. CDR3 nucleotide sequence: TGTGCCAGCTCACCAACGACAGGGGATGGCAATCAGCCCCAGCATTTT.

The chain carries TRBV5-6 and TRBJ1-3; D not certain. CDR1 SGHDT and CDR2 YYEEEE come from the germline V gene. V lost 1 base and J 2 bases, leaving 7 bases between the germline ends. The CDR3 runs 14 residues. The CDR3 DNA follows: TGTGCCAGCAGCTTGAGCGGGACTGGAAACACCATATATTTT. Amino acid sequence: CASSLSGTGNTIYF.

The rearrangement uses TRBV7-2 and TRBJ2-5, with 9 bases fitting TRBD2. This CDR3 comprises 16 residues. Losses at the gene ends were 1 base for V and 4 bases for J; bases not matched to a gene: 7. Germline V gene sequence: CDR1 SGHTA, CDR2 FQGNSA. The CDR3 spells CASSLVKAGGGETQYF. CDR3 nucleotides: TGTGCCAGCAGCTTAGTAAAAGCGGGAGGAGGAGAGACCCAGTACTTC.

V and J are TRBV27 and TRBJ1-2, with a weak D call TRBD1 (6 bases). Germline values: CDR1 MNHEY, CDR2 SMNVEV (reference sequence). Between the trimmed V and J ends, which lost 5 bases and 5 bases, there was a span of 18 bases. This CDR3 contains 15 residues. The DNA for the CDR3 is TGTGCCAGCAGTCACCGGTGGGGGGGCGTATATGGCTACACCTTC. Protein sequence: CASSHRWGGVYGYTF.

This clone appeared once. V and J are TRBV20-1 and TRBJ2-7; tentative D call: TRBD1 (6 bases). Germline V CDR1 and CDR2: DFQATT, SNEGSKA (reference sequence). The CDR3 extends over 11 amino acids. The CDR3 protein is CTVGDNYEQYF. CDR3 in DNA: TGCACGGTGGGGGACAACTACGAGCAGTACTTC.

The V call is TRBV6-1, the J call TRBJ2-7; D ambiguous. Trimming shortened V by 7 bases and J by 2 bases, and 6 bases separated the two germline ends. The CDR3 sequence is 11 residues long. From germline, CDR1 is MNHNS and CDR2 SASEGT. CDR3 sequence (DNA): TGTGCCAGCACTGGGACCTACGAGCAGTACTTC. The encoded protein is CASTGTYEQYF.

The DNA of the CDR3 is TGTGCCAGCAGCCTCCCTGGACTATATGGCTACACCTTC. Amino acids: CASSLPGLYGYTF. The J gene is TRBJ1-2, the V gene TRBV7-2; D remains ambiguous. The CDR3 contains 13 residues. The V end was cut by 5 bases, the J end by 5 bases, with 12 bases between. Germline CDR1 and CDR2: SGHTA and FQGNSA.

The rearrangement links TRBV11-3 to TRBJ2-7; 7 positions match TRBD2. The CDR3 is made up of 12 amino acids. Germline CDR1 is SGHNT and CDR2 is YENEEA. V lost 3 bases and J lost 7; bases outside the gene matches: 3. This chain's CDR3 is CASSFGGGEQYF. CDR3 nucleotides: TGTGCCAGCAGCTTTGGGGGGGGAGAGCAGTACTTC.

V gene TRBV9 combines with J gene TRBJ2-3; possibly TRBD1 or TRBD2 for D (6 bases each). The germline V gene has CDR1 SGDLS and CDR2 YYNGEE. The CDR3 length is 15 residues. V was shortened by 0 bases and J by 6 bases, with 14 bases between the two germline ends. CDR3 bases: TGTGCCAGCAGCGTAGCTACGGGGGCCGGGGATACGCAGTATTTT. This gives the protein CASSVATGAGDTQYF.

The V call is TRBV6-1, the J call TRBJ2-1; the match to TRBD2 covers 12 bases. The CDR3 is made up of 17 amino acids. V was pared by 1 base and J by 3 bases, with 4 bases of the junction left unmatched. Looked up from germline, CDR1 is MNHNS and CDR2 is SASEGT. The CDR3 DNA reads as TGTGCCAGCAGTGAAGTTCCGGGACTAGCGGGCTACAATGAGCAGTTCTTC. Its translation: CASSEVPGLAGYNEQFF.

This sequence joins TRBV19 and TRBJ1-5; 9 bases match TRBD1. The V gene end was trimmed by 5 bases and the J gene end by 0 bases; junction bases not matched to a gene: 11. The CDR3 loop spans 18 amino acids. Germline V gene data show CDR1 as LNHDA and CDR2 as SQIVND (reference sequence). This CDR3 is CASSPQTGGAYSNQPQHF. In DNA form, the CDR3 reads TGTGCCAGTAGTCCCCAGACAGGGGGTGCTTATAGCAATCAGCCCCAGCATTTT.

The CDR3 region is CASSQQGAYYGYTF. CDR3 DNA sequence: TGTGCCAGTAGTCAGCAGGGGGCCTACTATGGCTACACCTTC. The chain links TRBV19 to TRBJ1-2; 8 bases fit TRBD1. The V gene's germline CDR1 is LNHDA and CDR2 SQIVND (reference sequence). J lost 3 bases, V lost 5 bases, and 5 bases had no gene match. The CDR3 sequence is 14 residues long.

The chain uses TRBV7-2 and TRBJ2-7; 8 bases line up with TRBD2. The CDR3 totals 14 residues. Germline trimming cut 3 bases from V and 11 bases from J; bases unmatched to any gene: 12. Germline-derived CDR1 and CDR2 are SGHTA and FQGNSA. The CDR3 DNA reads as TGTGCCAGCAGCTTGTCAGGGTTTGGGGGACTAGAGTACTTC. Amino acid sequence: CASSLSGFGGLEYF.

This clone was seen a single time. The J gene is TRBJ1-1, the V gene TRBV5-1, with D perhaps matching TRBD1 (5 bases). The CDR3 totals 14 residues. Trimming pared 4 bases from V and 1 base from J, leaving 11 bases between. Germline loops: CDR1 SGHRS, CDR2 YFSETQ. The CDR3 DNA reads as TGCGCCAGCAGCGCGCAGGGAGGGAACACTGAAGCTTTCTTT. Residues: CASSAQGGNTEAFF.

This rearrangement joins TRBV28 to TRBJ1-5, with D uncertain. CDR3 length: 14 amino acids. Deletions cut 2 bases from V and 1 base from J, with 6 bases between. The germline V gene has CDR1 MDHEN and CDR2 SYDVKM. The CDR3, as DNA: TGTGCCAGCAGTTTAATGAGGAGCAATCAGCCCCAGCATTTT. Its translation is CASSLMRSNQPQHF. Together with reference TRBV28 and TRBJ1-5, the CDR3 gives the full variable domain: DVKVTQSSRYLVKRTGEKVFLECVQDMDHENMFWYRQDPGLGLRLIYFSYDVKMKEKGDIPEGYSVSREKKERFSLILESASTNQTSMYLCASSLMRSNQPQHFGDGTRLSIL.

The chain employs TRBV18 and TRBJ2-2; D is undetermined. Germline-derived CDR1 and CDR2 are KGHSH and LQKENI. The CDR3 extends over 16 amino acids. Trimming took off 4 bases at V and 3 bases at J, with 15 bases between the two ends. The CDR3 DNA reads TGTGCCAGCTCACGCCAAGTAGGCACGGACACCGGGGAGCTGTTTTTT. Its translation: CASSRQVGTDTGELFF.

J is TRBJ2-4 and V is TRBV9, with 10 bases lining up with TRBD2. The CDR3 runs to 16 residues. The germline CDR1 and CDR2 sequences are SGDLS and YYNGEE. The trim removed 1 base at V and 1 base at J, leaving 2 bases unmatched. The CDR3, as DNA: TGTGCCAGCAGCGTATTTAGCGGGAGGGCCAAAAACATTCAGTACTTC. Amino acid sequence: CASSVFSGRAKNIQYF.